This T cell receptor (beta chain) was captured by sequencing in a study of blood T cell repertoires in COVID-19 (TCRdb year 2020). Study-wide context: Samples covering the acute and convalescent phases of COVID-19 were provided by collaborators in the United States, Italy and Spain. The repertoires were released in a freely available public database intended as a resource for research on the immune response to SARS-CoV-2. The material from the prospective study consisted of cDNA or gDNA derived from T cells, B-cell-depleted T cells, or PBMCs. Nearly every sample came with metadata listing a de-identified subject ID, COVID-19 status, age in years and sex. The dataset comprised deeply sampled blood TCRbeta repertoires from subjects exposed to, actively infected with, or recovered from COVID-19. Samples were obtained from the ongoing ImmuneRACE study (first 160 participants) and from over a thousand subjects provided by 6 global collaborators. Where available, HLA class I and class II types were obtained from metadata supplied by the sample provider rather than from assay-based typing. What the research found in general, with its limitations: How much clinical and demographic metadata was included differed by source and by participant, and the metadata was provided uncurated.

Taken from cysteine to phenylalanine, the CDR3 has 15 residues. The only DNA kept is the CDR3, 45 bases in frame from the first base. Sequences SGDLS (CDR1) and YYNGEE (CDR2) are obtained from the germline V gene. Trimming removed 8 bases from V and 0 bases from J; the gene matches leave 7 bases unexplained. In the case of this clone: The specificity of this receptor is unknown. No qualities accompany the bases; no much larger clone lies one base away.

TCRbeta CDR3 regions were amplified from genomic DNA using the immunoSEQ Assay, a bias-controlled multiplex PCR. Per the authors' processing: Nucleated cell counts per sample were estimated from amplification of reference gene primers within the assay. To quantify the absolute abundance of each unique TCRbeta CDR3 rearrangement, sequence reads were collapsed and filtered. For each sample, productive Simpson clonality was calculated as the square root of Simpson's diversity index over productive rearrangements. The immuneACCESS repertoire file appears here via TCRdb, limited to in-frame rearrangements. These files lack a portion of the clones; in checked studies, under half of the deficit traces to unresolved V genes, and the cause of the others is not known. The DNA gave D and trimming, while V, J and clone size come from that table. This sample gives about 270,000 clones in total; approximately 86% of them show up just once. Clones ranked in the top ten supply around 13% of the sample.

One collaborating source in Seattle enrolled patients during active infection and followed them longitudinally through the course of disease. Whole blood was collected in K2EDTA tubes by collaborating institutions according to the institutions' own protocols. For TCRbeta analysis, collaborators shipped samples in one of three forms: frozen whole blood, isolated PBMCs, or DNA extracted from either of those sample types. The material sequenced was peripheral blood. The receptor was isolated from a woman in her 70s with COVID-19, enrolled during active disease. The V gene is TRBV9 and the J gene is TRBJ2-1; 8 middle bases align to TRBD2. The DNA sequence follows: TGTGCCAGTTCCTTAGCGGGGAGCTCCTACAATGAGCAGTTCTTC. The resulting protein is CASSLAGSSYNEQFF.